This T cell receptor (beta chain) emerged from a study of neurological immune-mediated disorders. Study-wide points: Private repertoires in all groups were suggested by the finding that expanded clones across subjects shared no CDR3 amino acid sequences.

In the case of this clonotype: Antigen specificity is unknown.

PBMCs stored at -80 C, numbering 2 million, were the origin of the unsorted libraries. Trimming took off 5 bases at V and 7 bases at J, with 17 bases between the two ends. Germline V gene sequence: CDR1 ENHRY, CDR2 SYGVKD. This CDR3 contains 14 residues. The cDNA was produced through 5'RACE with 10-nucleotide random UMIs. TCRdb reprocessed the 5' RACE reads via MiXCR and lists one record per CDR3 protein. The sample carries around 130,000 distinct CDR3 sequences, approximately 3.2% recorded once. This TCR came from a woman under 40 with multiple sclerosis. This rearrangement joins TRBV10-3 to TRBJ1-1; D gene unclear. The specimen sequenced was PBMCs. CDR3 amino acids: CAISYVSSPIEAFF. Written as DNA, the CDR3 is TGTGCCATCAGTTACGTTAGCAGCCCCATTGAAGCTTTCTTT.